The entry that follows covers one TCR beta chain sequence. Its antigen remains unidentified. The record originates from a study of cytomegalovirus exposure and HLA in healthy donors. The study's findings and limits: The majority of TCR sequences were rare, yet some public TCRs appeared in many donors.

Profiling relied on immunoSEQ multiplex PCR, and the TCRdb table lists in-frame clones only, not all of them. Of 250,000 to 350,000 clones listed, around 90% are singletons. The CDR3 covers 12 residues. The V and J ends lost 0 bases and 10 bases respectively, with 7 bases between them. Germline CDR1 is LNHNV and CDR2 is YYDKDF (reference sequence). The V gene is TRBV15, the J gene TRBJ2-1; unclear D gene. This sequence originates from a woman younger than 45 in good health and CMV-seropositive. The sample was PBMCs. In DNA, the CDR3 is TGTGCCACCAGCAGAGACAGTTGGGAGCAGTTCTTC. It yields the protein CATSRDSWEQFF.